This T cell receptor (beta chain) was identified during a study of blood T cell repertoires in COVID-19. Clones were sequenced by immunoSEQ multiplex PCR, and TCRdb holds only the in-frame ones, with some missing. The repertoire holds under 150,000 clones, with around 76% as singletons. Trimming stripped 5 bases from V and 6 bases from J, with 22 bases between. This CDR3 contains 16 residues. Per the germline V gene, CDR1 is MNHEY and CDR2 is SMNVEV (reference sequence). Input material: peripheral blood. The V call is TRBV27, the J call TRBJ1-2; no clear D. The receptor was isolated from a man older than 75 with acute or convalescent COVID-19. The chain's CDR3 is CASSQHGAGRENGYTF. CDR3 DNA sequence: TGTGCCAGCAGTCAACACGGAGCCGGGAGAGAGAATGGCTACACCTTC.